These 25 T cell receptor beta chains came from one sample sequenced in a study of blood T cell repertoires in COVID-19. Sequencing used immunoSEQ multiplex PCR; TCRdb keeps in-frame clones, though not all of them. The sample holds roughly 500,000 clones; 75% to 90% are singletons and the top ten take roughly 1%. Sequencing was carried out using peripheral blood. All receptors come from a man younger than 30 with COVID-19, enrolled during active disease.

J is TRBJ1-6 and V is TRBV12-3 or TRBV12-4, with 8 nucleotides matching TRBD1. There are 13 residues in the CDR3. Unmatched junction bases numbered 3, after V lost 5 bases and J lost 9 bases. CDR3 nucleotide sequence: TGTGCCAGCAGTCCAGACAGGGGTTCACCCCTCCACTTT. It is translated as CASSPDRGSPLHF.

The chain joins TRBV6-2 or TRBV6-3 to TRBJ2-2, with 9 bases lining up with TRBD2. Germline V lookup: CDR1 MNHEY, CDR2 SVGEGT. J gave up 1 base and V 6 bases, and 6 bases lay outside the gene matches. The CDR3 has 16 residues. The CDR3 DNA is TGTGCCAGCAGCCACGGACTAGCGAAGAACACCGGGGAGCTGTTTTTT. It codes for CASSHGLAKNTGELFF.

This sequence joins TRBV3-1 (or the pseudogene TRBV3-2) and TRBJ2-2; unclear D gene. Looked up from germline, CDR1 is LGHDT and CDR2 is YNNKEL (reference sequence). V dropped 0 bases and J dropped 5 bases, with 4 bases sitting between them. The CDR3 is 13 residues long. Written as DNA, the CDR3 is TGTGCCAGCAGCCAAGAAACAACCGGGGAGCTGTTTTTT. It encodes CASSQETTGELFF.

The V call is TRBV19, the J call TRBJ1-6; D not certain. Trimming stripped 5 bases from V and 0 bases from J, with 11 bases between. Germline V lookup: CDR1 LNHDA, CDR2 SQIVND (reference sequence). The CDR3 is 16 amino acids. The CDR3 bases are TGTGCCAGTAGTCTGACTTTGAGCTCCTATAATTCACCCCTCCACTTT. The encoded protein is CASSLTLSSYNSPLHF.

This clone showed up just a few times. This chain links TRBV5-1 with TRBJ2-7; 8 bases fit TRBD1. The CDR3 extends over 15 amino acids. Trimming cost V 0 bases and J 5 bases; bases outside gene matches: 7. The germline gives CDR1 SGHRS, CDR2 YFSETQ. The CDR3 here is CASSLAQGAVDEQYF. In DNA, the CDR3 is TGCGCCAGCAGCTTGGCGCAGGGGGCAGTTGACGAGCAGTACTTC.

The rearrangement links TRBV12-3 or TRBV12-4 to TRBJ2-2; D may be TRBD1 (6 bases). The CDR3 covers 13 residues. Trimming left V 5 bases short and J 7 bases short, with 11 bases between. The CDR3 reads CASSPWGRGELFF. CDR3 DNA sequence: TGTGCCAGCAGTCCCTGGGGGCGCGGGGAGCTGTTTTTT.

The J gene is TRBJ2-2, the V gene TRBV4-1; D possibly corresponds to TRBD2 (5 bases). The length of the CDR3 is 16 residues. Per germline, CDR1 MGHRA and CDR2 YSYEKL. With 0 bases removed from V and 4 bases from J, the gap between germline ends came to 12 bases. The CDR3 here is CASSQDTRAGTGELFF. In nucleotides, the CDR3 is TGCGCCAGCAGCCAAGATACGAGGGCCGGCACCGGGGAGCTGTTTTTT.

The chain links TRBV3-1 (or the pseudogene TRBV3-2) to TRBJ2-3, with 11 positions matching TRBD2. CDR1 LGHDT and CDR2 YNNKEL come from the germline V gene (reference sequence). This CDR3 has 15 residues. V trimming: 3 bases; J trimming: 1 base; junction bases outside the gene matches: 0. CDR3 coding DNA: TGTGCCAGCAGCCAGGGACTAGCGGGCACAGATACGCAGTATTTT. Translating it yields CASSQGLAGTDTQYF.

The chain links TRBV30 to TRBJ1-5; 8 bases line up with TRBD1. J was trimmed by 2 bases and V by 4 bases; bases with no gene match: 4. The CDR3 spans 14 residues. Germline values: CDR1 GTSNPN, CDR2 SVGIG (reference sequence). The CDR3 DNA reads TGTGCCTGGAACAGGGGGTTTGGCAATCAGCCCCAGCATTTT. Translated: CAWNRGFGNQPQHF.

V gene TRBV2 combines with J gene TRBJ2-1, with 7 bases matching TRBD1. Germline V gene data show CDR1 as SNHLY and CDR2 as FYNNEI. The CDR3 is 14 amino acids. J lost 4 bases, V lost 2 bases, and 2 bases had no gene match. CDR3 residues: CASSEQGDYNEQFF. The CDR3 DNA sequence: TGTGCCAGCAGTGAACAGGGGGATTACAATGAGCAGTTCTTC.

This chain links TRBV5-6 with TRBJ1-4, with 7 bases aligning to TRBD1. The CDR3 contains 14 residues. Germline lookup yields CDR1 SGHDT and CDR2 YYEEEE. V shed 0 bases and J 8 bases; nucleotides not matched to a gene: 4. The CDR3 coding sequence is TGTGCCAGCAGCTTGGGCAGGGGGTACGAAAAACTGTTTTTT. Encoded protein: CASSLGRGYEKLFF.

The V call is TRBV7-8, the J call TRBJ2-7; no reliable D call. With 2 bases removed from V and 9 bases from J, the gap between germline ends came to 11 bases. The V gene's germline CDR1 is SGHVS and CDR2 FQNEAQ. The CDR3 spans 12 residues. CDR3 region: CASSLTQSGQYF. CDR3 bases: TGTGCCAGCAGCTTAACACAAAGTGGGCAGTACTTC.

The chain recombines TRBV7-8 with TRBJ2-5; 7 bases align to TRBD2. The germline gives CDR1 SGHVS, CDR2 FQNEAQ. The length of the CDR3 is 14 residues. Losses at the gene ends were 1 base for V and 5 bases for J; bases not matched to a gene: 4. DNA for the CDR3: TGTGCCAGCAGCTTAGGTTTTAGCGGGGAGACCCAGTACTTC. It encodes CASSLGFSGETQYF. Based on the CDR3 plus reference TRBV7-8 and TRBJ2-5, the full variable domain is GAGVSQSPRYKVAKRGQDVALRCDPISGHVSLFWYQQALGQGPEFLTYFQNEAQLDKSGLPSDRFFAERPEGSVSTLKIQRTQQEDSAVYLCASSLGFSGETQYFGPGTRLLVL.

The chain carries TRBV6-5 and TRBJ2-1; TRBD1 agrees at 7 bases. Looked up from germline, CDR1 is MNHEY and CDR2 is SVGAGI. There are 15 residues in the CDR3. After removal of 2 bases from V and 3 bases from J, the junction contained 4 bases not matched to a gene. As DNA, the CDR3 is TGTGCCAGCAGTTACCGGGACAGCAACTACAATGAGCAGTTCTTC. This translates into CASSYRDSNYNEQFF.

The V call is TRBV6-5, the J call TRBJ2-2; 9 bases fit TRBD1. The CDR3 runs to 14 residues. V trimming: 6 bases; J trimming: 7 bases; junction bases outside the gene matches: 6. Germline V lookup: CDR1 MNHEY, CDR2 SVGAGI. CDR3 protein: CASRTGGGVGELFF. In DNA, the CDR3 is TGTGCCAGCAGAACAGGGGGCGGTGTCGGGGAGCTGTTTTTT.

The chain combines TRBV21-1 with TRBJ2-1; the table calls TRBD2, which could not be checked here. TRBV21-1 is a pseudogene segment. The CDR3 has 22 amino acids. DNA for the CDR3: TGTGCCAGCAGCAAAAGGGCTGTAGGGACTAGCGGGGGTCACCTGGTCAACAATGAGCAGTTCTTC. It codes for CASSKRAVGTSGGHLVNNEQFF.

The V and J genes are TRBV6-5 and TRBJ1-1; 7 positions match TRBD1. CDR3 size: 14 residues. The V and J ends lost 6 bases and 0 bases, in that order; junction bases with no gene match: 4. CDR1 MNHEY and CDR2 SVGAGI come from the germline V gene. This chain's CDR3 is CASRMTGLNTEAFF. In DNA form, the CDR3 reads TGTGCCAGCAGAATGACAGGGTTGAACACTGAAGCTTTCTTT.

As concerns this clone: The same CDR3 can be traced to other DNA sequences in this sample. V gene TRBV19 combines with J gene TRBJ1-6; unclear D gene. The V end was cut by 6 bases, the J end by 0 bases, with 6 bases between. This CDR3 has 14 residues. Germline V gene sequence: CDR1 LNHDA, CDR2 SQIVND (reference sequence). CDR3 sequence (DNA): TGTGCCAGTAGGGTCAGCTCCTATAATTCACCCCTCCACTTT. This encodes CASRVSSYNSPLHF. The full variable domain, its missing parts supplied by reference TRBV19 and TRBJ1-6, is DGGITQSPKYLFRKEGQNVTLSCEQNLNHDAMYWYRQDPGQGLRLIYYSQIVNDFQKGDIAEGYSVSREKKESFPLTVTSAQKNPTAFYLCASRVSSYNSPLHFGNGTRLTVT.

The CDR3 coding sequence is TGTGCCACCAGTGAGTTACAGGGAAATGAGCAGTTCTTC. This encodes CATSELQGNEQFF. The chain couples TRBV24-1 to TRBJ2-1; perhaps TRBD1 as D (6 bases). CDR1 KGHDR and CDR2 SFDVKD come from the germline V gene. Deletions cut 4 bases from V and 7 bases from J, with 10 bases between. The CDR3 spans 13 residues.

The rearrangement uses TRBV6-5 and TRBJ1-2; 7 bases agree with TRBD1. The CDR3 sequence is 14 residues long. The V gene's germline CDR1 is MNHEY and CDR2 SVGAGI. Trimming cost V 6 bases and J 7 bases; bases outside gene matches: 11. The DNA for the CDR3 is TGTGCCAGCAGACAACAGGGGATCCCCGGTGGCTACACCTTC. As protein: CASRQQGIPGGYTF.

V and J are TRBV5-5 and TRBJ2-3; TRBD2 might be the D (6 bases). This CDR3 is built from 13 residues. The germline V gene encodes CDR1 SGHKS and CDR2 YYEKEE (reference sequence). The V end lost 7 bases, the J end lost 3 bases, and 12 bases lay between the germline ends. CDR3 DNA sequence: TGTGCCAGCGGGCCGGCGGGAACAGATACGCAGTATTTT. The encoded protein is CASGPAGTDTQYF.

The gene calls are TRBV11-3 and TRBJ2-7; no clear D. The CDR3 runs 13 residues. CDR1 is SGHNT and CDR2 is YENEEA in the germline V gene. V was shortened by 0 bases and J by 4 bases, with 7 bases between the two germline ends. CDR3 bases: TGTGCCAGCAGCTTAGATTGGAGATACGAGCAGTACTTC. Translation gives CASSLDWRYEQYF.

V is TRBV28 and J is TRBJ2-2; 7 nucleotides agree with TRBD1. This CDR3 is 14 amino acids long. The trim removed 4 bases at V and 7 bases at J, leaving 6 bases unmatched. The germline gives CDR1 MDHEN, CDR2 SYDVKM. CDR3: CASSSTGFGGELFF. CDR3 nucleotides: TGTGCCAGCAGTTCGACAGGGTTCGGCGGGGAGCTGTTTTTT.

This clone was counted once. V usage is TRBV12-3 or TRBV12-4 and J usage is TRBJ1-2; D might be TRBD1 (6 bases). V lost 4 bases, J lost 3 bases, and 9 bases lay in between. This CDR3 contains 13 residues. CDR3 in amino acids: CASSSQGHYGYTF. As DNA, the CDR3 is TGTGCCAGCAGTTCCCAGGGGCACTATGGCTACACCTTC.

This clone occurred once. The sample contains more than one DNA sequence encoding this CDR3. The chain employs TRBV3-1 (or the pseudogene TRBV3-2) and TRBJ2-7, with D hard to call. With 0 bases removed from V and 7 bases from J, the gap between germline ends came to 7 bases. The germline gives CDR1 LGHDT, CDR2 YNNKEL (reference sequence). CDR3 size: 12 residues. The CDR3 bases are TGTGCCAGCAGCCAAGATCGTCGGGAGCAGTACTTC. This gives the protein CASSQDRREQYF.